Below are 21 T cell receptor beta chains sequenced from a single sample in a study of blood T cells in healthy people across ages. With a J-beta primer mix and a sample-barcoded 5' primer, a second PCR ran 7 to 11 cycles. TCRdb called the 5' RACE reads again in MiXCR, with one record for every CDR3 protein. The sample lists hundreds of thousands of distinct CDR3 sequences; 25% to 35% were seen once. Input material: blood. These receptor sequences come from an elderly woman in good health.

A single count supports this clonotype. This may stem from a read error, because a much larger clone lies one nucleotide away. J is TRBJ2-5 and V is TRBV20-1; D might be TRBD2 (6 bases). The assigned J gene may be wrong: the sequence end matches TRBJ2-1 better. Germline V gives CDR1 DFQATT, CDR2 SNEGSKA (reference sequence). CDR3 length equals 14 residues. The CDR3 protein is CSASPGERQETQFF. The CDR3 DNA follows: TGCAGTGCTTCCCCGGGGGAGCGCCAAGAGACCCAGTTCTTC.

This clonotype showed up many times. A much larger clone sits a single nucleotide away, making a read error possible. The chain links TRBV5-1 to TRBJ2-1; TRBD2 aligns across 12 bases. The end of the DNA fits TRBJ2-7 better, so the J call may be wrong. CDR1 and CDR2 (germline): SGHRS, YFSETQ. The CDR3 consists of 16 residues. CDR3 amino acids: CASSAGLAGTYNEQYF. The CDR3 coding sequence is TGCGCCAGCAGCGCTGGACTAGCGGGGACATACAATGAGCAGTACTTC.

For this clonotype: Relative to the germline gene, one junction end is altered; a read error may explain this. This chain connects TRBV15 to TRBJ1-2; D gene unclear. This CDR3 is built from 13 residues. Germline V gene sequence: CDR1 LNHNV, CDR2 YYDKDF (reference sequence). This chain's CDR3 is CATSRDPLTGHTF. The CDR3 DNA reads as TGTGCCACCAGCAGAGACCCCCTCACTGGCCACACCTTC.

CDR3 nucleotide sequence: TGCAGCGTTTACCTTGGGACCCAGTACTTC. The encoded protein is CSVYLGTQYF. The chain carries TRBV29-1 and TRBJ2-4; D call uncertain. The closer fit of TRBJ2-5 to the DNA end suggests the J call may be wrong. The CDR3 spans 10 residues. CDR1 and CDR2 (germline): SQVTM, ANQGSEA.

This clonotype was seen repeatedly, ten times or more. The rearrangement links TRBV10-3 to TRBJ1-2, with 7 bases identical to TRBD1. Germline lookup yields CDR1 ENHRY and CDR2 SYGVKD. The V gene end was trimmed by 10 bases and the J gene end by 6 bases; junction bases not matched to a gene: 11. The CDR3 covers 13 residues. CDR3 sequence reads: CANRGQLENGYTF. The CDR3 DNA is TGTGCCAACCGGGGACAGTTAGAGAATGGCTACACCTTC.

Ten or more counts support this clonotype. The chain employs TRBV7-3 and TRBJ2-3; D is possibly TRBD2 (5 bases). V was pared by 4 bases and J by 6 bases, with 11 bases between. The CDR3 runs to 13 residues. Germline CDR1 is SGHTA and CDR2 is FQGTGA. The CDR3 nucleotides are TGTGCCAGCAGCTCGTCCTCGGGGGATACGCAGTATTTT. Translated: CASSSSSGDTQYF.

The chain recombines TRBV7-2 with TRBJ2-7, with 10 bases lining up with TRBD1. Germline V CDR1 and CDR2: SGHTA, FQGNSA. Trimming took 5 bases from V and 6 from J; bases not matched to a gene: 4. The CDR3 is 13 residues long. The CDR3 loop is CASSGRTGGEQYF. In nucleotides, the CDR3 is TGTGCCAGCAGCGGACGGACAGGGGGCGAGCAGTACTTC.

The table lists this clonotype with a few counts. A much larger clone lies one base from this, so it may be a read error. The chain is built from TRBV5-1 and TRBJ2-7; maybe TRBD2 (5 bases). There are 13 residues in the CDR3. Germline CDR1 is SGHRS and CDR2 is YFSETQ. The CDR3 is CTSSLRASYEQYF. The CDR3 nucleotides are TGCACCAGCAGCTTGAGGGCCTCCTACGAGCAGTACTTC. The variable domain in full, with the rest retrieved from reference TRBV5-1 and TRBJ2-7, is KAGVTQTPRYLIKTRGQQVTLSCSPISGHRSVSWYQQTPGQGLQFLFEYFSETQRNKGNFPGRFSGRQFSNSRSEMNVSTLELGDSALYLCTSSLRASYEQYFGPGTRLTVT.

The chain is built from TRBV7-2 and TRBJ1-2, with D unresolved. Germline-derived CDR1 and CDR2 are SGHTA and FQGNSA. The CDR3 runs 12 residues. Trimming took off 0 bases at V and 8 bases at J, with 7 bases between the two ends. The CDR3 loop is CASSLALGGYTF. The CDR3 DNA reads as TGTGCCAGCAGCTTAGCCCTGGGAGGCTACACCTTC.

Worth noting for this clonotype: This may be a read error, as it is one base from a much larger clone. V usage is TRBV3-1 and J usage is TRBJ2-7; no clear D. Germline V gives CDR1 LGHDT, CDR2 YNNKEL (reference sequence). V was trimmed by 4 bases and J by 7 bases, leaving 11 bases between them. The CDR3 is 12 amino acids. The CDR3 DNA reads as TGTGCCAGCAGCCGTATTAGGAATGAGCAGTACTTC. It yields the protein CASSRIRNEQYF.

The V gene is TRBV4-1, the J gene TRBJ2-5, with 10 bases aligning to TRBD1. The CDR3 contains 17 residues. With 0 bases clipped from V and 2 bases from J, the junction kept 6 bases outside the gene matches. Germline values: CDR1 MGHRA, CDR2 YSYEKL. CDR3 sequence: CASSQDGGTGVQETQYF. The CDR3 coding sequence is TGCGCCAGCAGCCAAGATGGGGGGACAGGGGTGCAAGAGACCCAGTACTTC.

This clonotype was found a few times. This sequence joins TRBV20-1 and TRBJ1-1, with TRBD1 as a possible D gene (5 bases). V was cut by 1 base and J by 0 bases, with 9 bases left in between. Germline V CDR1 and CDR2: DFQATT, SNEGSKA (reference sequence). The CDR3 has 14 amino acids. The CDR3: CSARGGRLNTEAFF. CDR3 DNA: TGCAGTGCTAGAGGGGGCAGGCTGAACACTGAAGCTTTCTTT.

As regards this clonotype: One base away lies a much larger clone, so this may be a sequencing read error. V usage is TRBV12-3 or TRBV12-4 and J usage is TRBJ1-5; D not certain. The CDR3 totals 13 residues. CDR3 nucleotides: TGTGACAGCAGCGCTTCGGACAATCAGCCCCAGCATTTT. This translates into CDSSASDNQPQHF.

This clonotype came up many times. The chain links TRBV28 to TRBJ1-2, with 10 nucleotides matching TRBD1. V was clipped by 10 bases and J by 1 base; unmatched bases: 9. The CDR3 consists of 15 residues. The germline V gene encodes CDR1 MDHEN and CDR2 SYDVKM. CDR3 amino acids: CATRPGTGVNYGYTF. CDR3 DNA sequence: TGTGCCACCCGCCCCGGGACAGGGGTTAACTATGGCTACACCTTC.

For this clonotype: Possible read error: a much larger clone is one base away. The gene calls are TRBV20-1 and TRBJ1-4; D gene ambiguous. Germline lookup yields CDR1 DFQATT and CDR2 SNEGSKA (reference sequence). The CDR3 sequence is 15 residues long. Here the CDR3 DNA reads TGCGGTGCTAGACGGGCTCAAACGACTAATGAAAAACTGTTTTTT. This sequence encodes CGARRAQTTNEKLFF.

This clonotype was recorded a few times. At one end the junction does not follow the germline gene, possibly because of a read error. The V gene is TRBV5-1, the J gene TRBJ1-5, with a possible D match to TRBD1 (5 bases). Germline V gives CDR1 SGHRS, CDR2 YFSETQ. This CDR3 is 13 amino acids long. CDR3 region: CAGSLGVNQPQHF. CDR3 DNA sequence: TGCGCCGGCAGCTTGGGGGTTAATCAGCCCCAGCATTTT.

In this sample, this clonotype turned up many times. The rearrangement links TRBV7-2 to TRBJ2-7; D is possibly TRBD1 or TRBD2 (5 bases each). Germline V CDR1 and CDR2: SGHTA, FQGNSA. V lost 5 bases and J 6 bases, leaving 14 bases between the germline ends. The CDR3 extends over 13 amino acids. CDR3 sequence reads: CASSMGRWGEQYF. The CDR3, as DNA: TGTGCCAGCAGCATGGGACGGTGGGGCGAGCAGTACTTC.

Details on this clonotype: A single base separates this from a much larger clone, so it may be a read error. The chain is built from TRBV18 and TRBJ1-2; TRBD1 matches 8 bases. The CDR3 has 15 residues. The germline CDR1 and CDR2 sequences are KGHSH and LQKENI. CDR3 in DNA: TGTGCCAGCTCACCGGGGGACAGGAAGGACTATGGCTACATCTTC. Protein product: CASSPGDRKDYGYIF.

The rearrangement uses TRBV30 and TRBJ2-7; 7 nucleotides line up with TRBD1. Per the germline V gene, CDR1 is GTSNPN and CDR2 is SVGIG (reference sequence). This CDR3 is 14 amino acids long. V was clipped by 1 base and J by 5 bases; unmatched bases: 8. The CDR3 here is CAWSEGGGSDEQYF. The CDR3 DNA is TGTGCCTGGAGTGAAGGGGGCGGTTCTGACGAGCAGTACTTC.

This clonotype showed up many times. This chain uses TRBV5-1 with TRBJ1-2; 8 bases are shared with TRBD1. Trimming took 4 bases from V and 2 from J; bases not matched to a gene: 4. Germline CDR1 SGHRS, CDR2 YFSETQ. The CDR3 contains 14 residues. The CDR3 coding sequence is TGCGCCAGCAGCCTGACAGGGGCCAACTATGGCTACACCTTC. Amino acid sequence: CASSLTGANYGYTF. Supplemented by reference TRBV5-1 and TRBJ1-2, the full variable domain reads KAGVTQTPRYLIKTRGQQVTLSCSPISGHRSVSWYQQTPGQGLQFLFEYFSETQRNKGNFPGRFSGRQFSNSRSEMNVSTLELGDSALYLCASSLTGANYGYTFGSGTRLTVV.

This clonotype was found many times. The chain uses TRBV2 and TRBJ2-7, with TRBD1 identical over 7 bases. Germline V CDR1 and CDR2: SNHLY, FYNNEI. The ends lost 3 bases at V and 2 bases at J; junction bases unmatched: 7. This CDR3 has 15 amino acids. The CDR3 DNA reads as TGTGCCAGCAGTGATACGAGACAGGGACCCTACGAGCAGTACTTC. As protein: CASSDTRQGPYEQYF.